One and the same sample provided the 22 T cell receptor beta chains below, sequenced in a study of blood T cell repertoires in COVID-19. The repertoire was sequenced with immunoSEQ multiplex PCR; TCRdb's copy has only in-frame clones and lacks some. This table has 69,000 or so clones, around 90% appearing once. The sample was peripheral blood. All receptors derive from a man in his forties or fifties with acute or convalescent COVID-19.

The chain links TRBV6-1 to TRBJ1-1; D is unclear. V dropped 3 bases and J dropped 11 bases, with 13 bases sitting between them. Germline V gene sequence: CDR1 MNHNS, CDR2 SASEGT. The CDR3 consists of 12 residues. The CDR3, as DNA: TGTGCCAGCAGTGAGATTCGGGTGAGCGCTTTCTTT. Its translation: CASSEIRVSAFF.

The V gene is TRBV7-2, the J gene TRBJ1-2, with 7 bases that match TRBD1. Germline V gene sequence: CDR1 SGHTA, CDR2 FQGNSA. The CDR3 spans 15 residues. The V and J ends lost 1 base and 2 bases, in that order; junction bases with no gene match: 4. For the CDR3, the DNA is TGTGCCAGCAGCTTAGGTCTGACAGGGAACTATGGCTACACCTTC. Translating it yields CASSLGLTGNYGYTF. The full variable domain, its missing parts supplied by reference TRBV7-2 and TRBJ1-2, is GAGVSQSPSNKVTEKGKDVELRCDPISGHTALYWYRQSLGQGLEFLIYFQGNSAPDKSGLPSDRFSAERTGGSVSTLTIQRTQQEDSAVYLCASSLGLTGNYGYTFGSGTRLTVV.

The V call is TRBV3-1 (or the pseudogene TRBV3-2), the J call TRBJ1-4; tentatively, D is TRBD1 (6 bases). CDR1 and CDR2 from the germline V gene are LGHDT and YNNKEL (reference sequence). The CDR3 totals 14 residues. Trimming stripped 4 bases from V and 4 bases from J, with 10 bases between. The CDR3 here is CASSLRGSNEKLFF. CDR3 in DNA: TGTGCCAGCAGCCTCAGGGGTAGTAATGAAAAACTGTTTTTT.

This rearrangement joins TRBV19 to TRBJ1-5, with TRBD1 as a possible D gene (5 bases). The V gene lost 3 bases and the J gene lost 5 bases, with 17 bases spanning the gap. This CDR3 spans 16 amino acids. In germline, CDR1 is LNHDA, CDR2 SQIVND (reference sequence). This chain's CDR3 is CASSMARAGGYQPQHF. The CDR3 coding sequence is TGTGCCAGTAGTATGGCCCGAGCGGGGGGGTATCAGCCCCAGCATTTT. Drawing the rest from reference TRBV19 and TRBJ1-5, the complete variable domain is DGGITQSPKYLFRKEGQNVTLSCEQNLNHDAMYWYRQDPGQGLRLIYYSQIVNDFQKGDIAEGYSVSREKKESFPLTVTSAQKNPTAFYLCASSMARAGGYQPQHFGDGTRLSIL.

The gene calls are TRBV13 and TRBJ2-1; tentatively, D is TRBD1 (6 bases). The CDR3 contains 15 residues. The germline V and J ends were trimmed by 4 bases and 7 bases, with 17 bases remaining between them. Germline V gene data show CDR1 as PRHDT and CDR2 as FYEKMQ (reference sequence). The CDR3: CASSSQGLVRNEQFF. The CDR3 DNA follows: TGTGCCAGCAGCTCACAGGGTCTCGTAAGGAATGAGCAGTTCTTC.

The CDR3 is CASNQDYGYTF. CDR3 nucleotide sequence: TGTGCCAGTAATCAGGACTATGGCTACACCTTC. J is TRBJ1-2 and V is TRBV19, with D unresolved. Germline CDR1 is LNHDA and CDR2 is SQIVND (reference sequence). There are 11 residues in the CDR3. Trimming left V 7 bases short and J 3 bases short, with 6 bases between.

The chain is built from TRBV11-2 and TRBJ1-5; D is possibly TRBD1 (6 bases). Trimming removed 0 bases at V and 7 bases at J, with 13 bases between. The CDR3 extends over 15 amino acids. Germline V gene data show CDR1 as SGHAT and CDR2 as FQNNGV. The CDR3 is CASSLDGTGYQPQHF. The CDR3 coding sequence is TGTGCCAGCAGCTTAGATGGTACAGGGTACCAGCCCCAGCATTTT.

The CDR3 DNA is TGTGCCAGCTCCCTTAGACTGACCCCCACCGGGGAGCTGTTTTTT. Amino acids: CASSLRLTPTGELFF. The gene calls are TRBV18 and TRBJ2-2; no clear D gene. Germline loops: CDR1 KGHSH, CDR2 LQKENI. This CDR3 has 15 amino acids. The V and J ends lost 6 bases and 4 bases respectively, with 15 bases between them.

The V call is TRBV29-1, the J call TRBJ2-3; perhaps TRBD2 as D (6 bases). CDR1 and CDR2 from the germline V gene are SQVTM and ANQGSEA. Trimming left V 2 bases short and J 0 bases short, with 9 bases between. CDR3 length equals 14 residues. Written as DNA, the CDR3 is TGCAGCGTTGAATCCAGCGGGAGCACAGATACGCAGTATTTT. Protein: CSVESSGSTDTQYF.

This chain joins TRBV12-3 or TRBV12-4 and TRBJ2-5; D remains unclear. The CDR3 length is 12 residues. V lost 2 bases and J 4 bases, leaving 5 bases between the germline ends. The CDR3 DNA is TGTGCCAGCAGTTTACACGGAGAGACCCAGTACTTC. Protein sequence: CASSLHGETQYF.

The rearrangement links TRBV11-3 to TRBJ2-5, with TRBD1 identical over 7 bases. CDR3 size: 14 residues. With 5 bases clipped from V and 5 bases from J, the junction kept 8 bases outside the gene matches. Germline loops: CDR1 SGHNT, CDR2 YENEEA. The CDR3 region has the DNA TGTGCCAGCAGCCTCAGAGGGGGCGGGGAGACCCAGTACTTC. It is translated as CASSLRGGGETQYF.

The CDR3 nucleotides read TGCGCCAGCAGCCAAGATCAGGTAGCAGATACGCAGTATTTT. Translating it yields CASSQDQVADTQYF. The chain employs TRBV4-1 and TRBJ2-3; D gene unclear. The germline V gene encodes CDR1 MGHRA and CDR2 YSYEKL. With 0 bases removed from V and 4 bases from J, the gap between germline ends came to 8 bases. CDR3 length: 14 amino acids.

The chain couples TRBV11-2 to TRBJ2-5, with 7 bases that match TRBD1. The CDR3 consists of 16 residues. V trimming: 5 bases; J trimming: 4 bases; junction bases outside the gene matches: 13. CDR1 is SGHAT, CDR2 FQNNGV, per germline. The CDR3 nucleotides are TGTGCCAGCAGCCTATCAACAGGGGTAATTTTAGAGACCCAGTACTTC. Its protein product is CASSLSTGVILETQYF.

V usage is TRBV3-1 (or the pseudogene TRBV3-2) and J usage is TRBJ2-7; 12 bases map to TRBD2. CDR1 and CDR2 (germline): LGHDT, YNNKEL (reference sequence). Germline trimming cut 4 bases from V and 6 bases from J; bases unmatched to any gene: 4. The CDR3 is made up of 14 amino acids. CDR3 region: CASSLTSGRSEQYF. The DNA of the CDR3 is TGTGCCAGCAGCCTGACTAGCGGGAGAAGCGAGCAGTACTTC.

This clone was observed once. The chain has TRBV6-5 and TRBJ1-5; 9 bases are a match to TRBD1. V was clipped by 6 bases and J by 6 bases; unmatched bases: 6. The germline gives CDR1 MNHEY, CDR2 SVGAGI. This CDR3 spans 14 amino acids. CDR3 sequence (DNA): TGTGCCAGCAGACAGGGGGCGACGGGTCAGCCCCAGCATTTT. Protein sequence: CASRQGATGQPQHF.

CDR3: CASSLPRQAGGVDEQYF. Here the CDR3 DNA reads TGTGCCAGCAGCCTCCCGCGGCAAGCGGGAGGAGTGGACGAGCAGTACTTC. The V call is TRBV6-2 or TRBV6-3, the J call TRBJ2-7; 9 nucleotides match TRBD2. The CDR3 is made up of 17 amino acids. V shed 6 bases, J shed 5 bases, and the junction held 17 bases outside the gene matches. From germline, CDR1 is MNHEY and CDR2 SVGEGT.

This CDR3 is CASRALAITEQYF. CDR3 sequence (DNA): TGCGCCAGCAGGGCGCTAGCAATCACCGAGCAGTACTTC. V gene TRBV5-1 combines with J gene TRBJ2-7, with D maybe TRBD2 (5 bases). From germline, CDR1 is SGHRS and CDR2 YFSETQ. The CDR3 runs to 13 residues. V lost 5 bases and J lost 6, with 15 bases in between.

The chain employs TRBV5-1 and TRBJ2-3; 10 bases agree with TRBD2. J was trimmed by 1 base and V by 4 bases; bases with no gene match: 3. This CDR3 has 15 residues. Per germline, CDR1 SGHRS and CDR2 YFSETQ. The CDR3 sequence: CASSPGLAGTDTQYF. In DNA, the CDR3 is TGCGCCAGCAGCCCCGGACTAGCGGGCACAGATACGCAGTATTTT.

The chain joins TRBV12-3 or TRBV12-4 to TRBJ1-1; D may be TRBD1 (6 bases). The CDR3 sequence is 13 residues long. V lost 6 bases to trimming and J lost 0 bases, with 8 bases between them. CDR3 nucleotide sequence: TGTGCCAGCAGGGGGGACATGAACACTGAAGCTTTCTTT. Protein sequence: CASRGDMNTEAFF.

This clone was seen more than once but under ten times. The chain employs TRBV11-3 and TRBJ2-3, with D maybe TRBD2 (7 bases). This CDR3 is 16 amino acids long. V gave up 1 base and J gave up 1 base, with 12 bases separating them. From germline, CDR1 is SGHNT and CDR2 YENEEA. The CDR3 spells CASSLGGGSRTDTQYF. The CDR3 coding sequence is TGTGCCAGCAGCTTAGGGGGGGGCTCACGCACAGATACGCAGTATTTT.

V usage is TRBV10-3 and J usage is TRBJ2-2; TRBD1 aligns across 7 bases. The V and J ends lost 8 bases and 1 base, in that order; junction bases with no gene match: 1. Germline V CDR1 and CDR2: ENHRY, SYGVKD. This CDR3 has 13 amino acids. CDR3 loop: CAIWTGNTGELFF. The DNA for the CDR3 is TGTGCCATCTGGACAGGGAACACCGGGGAGCTGTTTTTT.

The chain links TRBV11-2 to TRBJ2-7, with TRBD1 identical over 8 bases. V shed 1 base and J 5 bases; nucleotides not matched to a gene: 13. This CDR3 region has 17 residues. From germline, CDR1 is SGHAT and CDR2 FQNNGV. CDR3 nucleotides: TGTGCCAGCAGCTTAGGGCGCCAGGGGGCAGGTAAAAACGAGCAGTACTTC. It codes for CASSLGRQGAGKNEQYF.